A single T cell receptor beta chain is shown here with its context. The antigen it recognizes is unknown. No base-level quality is on record; no much larger clone is a single base apart. V lost 8 bases and J lost 4 bases; the stretch between them is 13 bases long. The CDR3 goes from the cysteine to the phenylalanine over 13 residues. Left in the record is the CDR3 DNA by itself, 39 bases read in frame from the first base. The donors were roughly 38 Caucasian individuals from Russia, aged roughly 6 to 100 years, who were systemically healthy. Approximately 9.7 milliliters of peripheral blood were drawn from each donor into EDTA-treated Vacutainer tubes. Ficoll-Paque density-gradient centrifugation was used to isolate PBMCs, with at least 6.5 million obtained per sample. Total RNA was extracted from PBMCs with Trizol reagent, with at least 6 micrograms obtained per sample. The percentages of naive CD45RAhigh/CD27high T cells were determined by flow cytometry on a PBMC aliquot from every donor.

The source of the sample is a study of blood T cells in healthy people across ages (dated by TCRdb to 2014 to 2015). Describing the broader study: In model experiments, template switching captured roughly one uniquely barcoded TCR beta cDNA molecule for every two T cells. To track age-related changes in TCR beta repertoire diversity, the study relied on deep sequencing normalized with unique cDNA molecular identifiers. The study analyzed two additional independent replicas of 1 million unique cDNA reads from the same blood draw for two donors, one aged 18 to 29 and one aged 80 or older. To avoid experimental bias, donors of different ages were spread randomly across the sequencing lanes. Donors were grouped into four age groups: young (average approximately 15 years), middle-aged (around 39), aged (about 60) and long-lived (approximately 78).

Here is what the overall study found, with its caveats: Total diversity estimates from one million sequenced T cells were considered lower bounds and underestimates. As age increased, observed TCR beta diversity per million T cells dropped in a roughly linear way, and a significant reduction was already evident by age around 41. A strong correlation was found between observed TCR beta diversity and the percentage of naive T cells measured by flow cytometry. The long-lived group showed more naive CD4+ T cells, fewer expanded clones and increased TCR diversity than the aged group, suggesting age selection. Since profiling was done on bulk unsorted PBMCs, naive and antigen-experienced compartments could not be conclusively compared. Donor CMV infection status was unknown, potentially confounding age-related changes in expanded clonotypes.

The protocol used for the library was 5' RACE. For sequencing, an Illumina HiSeq 2500 was employed. A second about 6 to 11 cycle PCR used a sample-barcoded 5' primer and a J-beta primer mix. A template-switch 5' adaptor carrying 12 random nucleotides introduced a unique molecular identifier onto each TCR beta cDNA molecule. At least 3 million CDR3-containing paired-end reads were obtained from each sample. First-strand cDNA was synthesized from all RNA with the Mint cDNA synthesis kit, primed by a TRBC-specific oligonucleotide. Following uracil-DNA glycosylase treatment, a first 18-cycle PCR with universal primers M1SS and BC2_uni_R was performed on all cDNA. On the study's bioinformatics: For normalization, 1 million high-quality reads were randomly selected from each sample, with every read carrying a distinct molecular identifier. Instead of being binned into consensus sequences, reads with shared molecular identifiers were discarded. MiTCR, with a Q25 quality threshold and the strictest error-elimination algorithm, was used for CDR3 identification, clonotype clustering and error correction. A nonparametric unseen species model with Euler transformation was used to estimate lower-bound total TCR beta diversity. The public reads were reanalyzed by TCRdb: fastp trimming at Q25, MiXCR alignment, in-frame beta chains only. Rows with a matching CDR3 protein are joined into one entry that keeps the most common DNA and genes. The V and J calls come from TCRdb's annotation, not from the publication. A total of some 1.4 million distinct CDR3 sequences appear in this sample, approximately 38% of them only once. 7.9% of the sample is in the top ten clones.

What was sequenced was blood. Recombination joined TRBV12-3 or TRBV12-4 with TRBJ2-3, with TRBD1 as a weak D call on 5 bases. This receptor was identified in a woman under 30 in good health. Here the CDR3 is given as CASGPSGSDTQYF. The bases are TGTGCCAGCGGTCCCTCAGGGTCAGATACGCAGTATTTT.